The rows below give T cell receptor beta chains drawn from one sample of a study of CD8 T cells in ankylosing spondylitis. TCRdb reanalysed the 5' RACE reads using MiXCR and keeps one entry per CDR3 protein. Of around 130,000 distinct CDR3 sequences in the sample, roughly a tenth were seen once. Sequencing input: blood, either unsorted or a sorted T cell fraction (not recorded which). The receptors come from a male donor with ankylosing spondylitis or in good health (not recorded which). Each CDR3 is given with its conserved first and last residue. D genes are given only for firm matches. Size tells how often a clone was seen (once, few, many) or the class of an expanded clone, and some rows leave it out.

d_call | j_call | v_call | clone_size | cdr3_nt | cdr3_aa
TRBD2 | TRBJ2-1 | TRBV5-1 | many | TGCGCCAGCAGCCCGACTAGCGGGAGTACGAATGAGCAGTTCTTC | CASSPTSGSTNEQFF
TRBD1 | TRBJ1-5 | TRBV20-1 | few | TGCAGTGCTAGGGACCCTAGGACAGGGGATAATCAGCCCCAGCATTTT | CSARDPRTGDNQPQHF
- | TRBJ2-5 | TRBV7-2 | - | TGTGCCAGCAGCCCCGTAGGTTATGAGACCCAGTACTTC | CASSPVGYETQYF
TRBD2 | TRBJ2-7 | TRBV29-1 | many | TGCAGCGTTGACCGACTAGCGGGAGACGAGCAGTACTTC | CSVDRLAGDEQYF
TRBD2 | TRBJ2-1 | TRBV20-1 | few | TGCAGTGCTAATTCTGGTCCCTTAGCGGGAGGGTACAATGAGCAGTTCTTC | CSANSGPLAGGYNEQFF
TRBD2 | TRBJ2-1 | TRBV11-2 | - | TGTGCCAGCAGGTGGGGTGGACTAGCGGGAGGGGCTTTGGAGAATGAGCAGTTCTTC | CASRWGGLAGGALENEQFF
TRBD2 | TRBJ2-3 | TRBV20-1 | many | TGCAGTGCGACTAGCGGGAGTACAAGCACAGATACGCAGTATTTT | CSATSGSTSTDTQYF
TRBD2 | TRBJ2-5 | TRBV20-1 | many | TGCAGTGCTAGAGAACCCTTAGCGGGAGGCCCCCAAAGGGCCCAGTACTTC | CSAREPLAGGPQRAQYF
TRBD1 | TRBJ1-2 | TRBV6-1 | - | TGTGCCAGCAAAATGGACAGGCGTACTAACTATGGCTACACCTTC | CASKMDRRTNYGYTF
TRBD2 | TRBJ2-1 | TRBV19 | many | TGTGCCAGTAGTAGGGGAGGGCCTAAGTTCTTC | CASSRGGPKFF
- | TRBJ2-1 | TRBV20-1 | many | TGCAGTTCCCTGGAGGCCCCCTACAATGAGCAGTTCTTC | CSSLEAPYNEQFF
- | TRBJ2-5 | TRBV15 | - | TGTGCCACCAGCAGAGATCGGTGGACCCAGTACTTC | CATSRDRWTQYF
TRBD2 | TRBJ2-7 | TRBV6-1 | many | TGTGCCAGCAGCCGCTTGACTAGCGGGAGTTCCGAGCAGTACTTC | CASSRLTSGSSEQYF
- | TRBJ2-3 | TRBV4-2 | - | TGTGCCAGCAGCCTACTAATCCGAGATACGCAGTATTTT | CASSLLIRDTQYF
- | TRBJ2-7 | TRBV5-1 | many | TGCGCCAGCAGCTTGGTCCTCTCCTACGAGCAGTACTTC | CASSLVLSYEQYF
- | TRBJ1-1 | TRBV7-9 | many | TGTGCCAGCAGCCTAACAGGGTCGAACACTGAAGCTTTCTTT | CASSLTGSNTEAFF
- | TRBJ2-1 | TRBV3-1 | many | TGTGCCAGCAGCCAACGGGTCGGGAGCCAAGAGCAGTTCTTC | CASSQRVGSQEQFF
TRBD1 | TRBJ1-1 | TRBV7-2 | - | TGTGCCAGCTTGCCCGGGACAGGGTTACTGAACACTGAAGCTTTCTTT | CASLPGTGLLNTEAFF
TRBD1 | TRBJ1-2 | TRBV5-1 | many | TGCGCCAGCAGCTTGGAGACAGGGCCCAGCGGCTACACCTTC | CASSLETGPSGYTF
- | TRBJ2-7 | TRBV20-1 | many | TGCAGGCTTATTAGGACTGGCTCCTACGAGCAGTACTTC | CRLIRTGSYEQYF
TRBD1 | TRBJ2-5 | TRBV29-1 | many | TGCAGCGTCGCCGGGACAGCCCAAGAGACCCAGTACTTC | CSVAGTAQETQYF
TRBD2 | TRBJ2-7 | TRBV20-1 | many | TGCAGTGCTAACAGGCCGGGACTAGCGGGAGGAATGGCTTACGAGCAGTACTTC | CSANRPGLAGGMAYEQYF
TRBD2 | TRBJ2-1 | TRBV5-1 | - | TGCGCCAGCATGACGAGACTAGCGGCAGGGCCGGGAAGCTACAATGAGCAGTTCTTC | CASMTRLAAGPGSYNEQFF
- | TRBJ2-1 | TRBV28 | many | TGTGCCAGCAGTCACGGGACTCGCCGGTACAATGAGCAGTTCTTC | CASSHGTRRYNEQFF
TRBD2 | TRBJ2-1 | TRBV7-2 | few | TGTGCCAGCAGCTGGACGCTAGCGGGAGGGCCATACAATGAGCAGTTCTTC | CASSWTLAGGPYNEQFF
- | TRBJ2-2 | TRBV29-1 | many | TGCAGCGCCAAGTTGGGGGTATCCACCGGGGAGCTGTTTTTT | CSAKLGVSTGELFF
- | TRBJ2-2 | TRBV20-1 | few | TGCAGTGCTCCCACCGAAGCAGCCATCACCGGGGAGCTGTTTTTT | CSAPTEAAITGELFF
- | TRBJ2-7 | TRBV7-2 | many | TGTGCCAGCAGCTTAGGGTTAGCGGCCTACGAGCAGTACTTC | CASSLGLAAYEQYF
TRBD2 | TRBJ2-1 | TRBV29-1 | many | TGCAGCGTTGAAGAGGTATGGGCTAGCGGGAGCAATGAGCAGTTCTTC | CSVEEVWASGSNEQFF
- | TRBJ2-3 | TRBV7-3 | many | TGTGCCAGCAGCCCGGGCTCGGGGCTCACAGATACGCAGTATTTT | CASSPGSGLTDTQYF
- | TRBJ2-6 | TRBV25-1 | many | TGTGCCAGCAGTGGTGATGGGGGCCGCTCTGGGGCCAACGTCCTGACTTTC | CASSGDGGRSGANVLTF
- | TRBJ2-3 | TRBV5-1 | - | TGCGCCAGCAGCGTACAGACCAGTGGACTCACAGATACGCAGTATTTT | CASSVQTSGLTDTQYF
TRBD2 | TRBJ2-4 | TRBV7-2 | - | TGTGCCAGCAGCCCCGGGACTAGCGCAACCATTCAGTACTTC | CASSPGTSATIQYF
- | TRBJ2-2 | TRBV7-2 | few | TGTGCCAGCAGCCTACTTACAGACTACACCGGGGAGCTGTTTTTT | CASSLLTDYTGELFF
- | TRBJ2-7 | TRBV29-1 | many | TGCAGCGTTGAAGGATCACTAGTCGACTACGAGCAGTACTTC | CSVEGSLVDYEQYF
- | TRBJ2-7 | TRBV5-1 | few | TGCGCCAGCAGCGGATACAGGGTAGCGCGAGGTCCCTACGAGCAGTACTTC | CASSGYRVARGPYEQYF
- | TRBJ2-1 | TRBV20-1 | - | TGCAGTGCTAGGGGCCCCTTCTACAATGAGCAGTTCTTC | CSARGPFYNEQFF
TRBD2 | TRBJ2-3 | TRBV7-2 | - | TGTGCCAGCAGCTTTCAGAGCGGGACTAGCACAGATACGCAGTATTTT | CASSFQSGTSTDTQYF
TRBD2 | TRBJ2-1 | TRBV19 | - | TGTGCCAGTAGTGGGACTAGCGGGCGATACAATGAGCAGTTCTTC | CASSGTSGRYNEQFF
TRBD1 | TRBJ2-2 | TRBV4-3 | - | TGCGCCAGCAGCCGAGAGACAGGGCTCGACACCGGGGAGCTGTTTTTT | CASSRETGLDTGELFF
- | TRBJ2-7 | TRBV2 | once | TGTGCCATGACGGGCAGAGGTTCCTACGAGCAGTACTTC | CAMTGRGSYEQYF
- | TRBJ1-5 | TRBV28 | many | TGTGCCAGCAGTTTTCAGGACTATCAGCCCCAGCATTTT | CASSFQDYQPQHF
TRBD1 | TRBJ2-7 | TRBV2 | many | TGTGCCAGCACTTCCGAGACAGGGGGCACGGAGCAGTACTTC | CASTSETGGTEQYF
TRBD2 | TRBJ2-7 | TRBV20-1 | many | TGCAGTGCTAGTAGGTCTAGCGGGGATGTCTACGAGCAGTACTTC | CSASRSSGDVYEQYF
- | TRBJ1-2 | TRBV28 | few | TGTGCCAGCAGTTTTACTAACTATGGCTACACCTTC | CASSFTNYGYTF
TRBD1 | TRBJ2-3 | TRBV5-1 | many | TGCGCCAGCAGCCCGTCCCGGGACAGCCGGAGTACCAGGGCAGATACGCAGTATTTT | CASSPSRDSRSTRADTQYF
- | TRBJ2-3 | TRBV7-2 | many | TGTGCCAGCAGCTGGACCAGCACAGATACGCAGTATTTT | CASSWTSTDTQYF
- | TRBJ2-5 | TRBV18 | many | TGTGCCAGCTCACGAACCGGCCCCCAAGAGACCCAGTACTTC | CASSRTGPQETQYF
TRBD1 | TRBJ2-2 | TRBV15 | many | TGTGCCACCAGCGTAGTCCCGAGGAGACAGGGGTCAACAGGGGAGCTGTTTTTT | CATSVVPRRQGSTGELFF
TRBD2 | TRBJ2-3 | TRBV11-2 | many | TGTGCCAGCAGCCCGGGCACTAGCGGCACAGATACGCAGTATTTT | CASSPGTSGTDTQYF
- | TRBJ2-1 | TRBV12-3/TRBV12-4 | many | TGTGCCAGCAGTTTTCGGCTCGCGTCCTACAATGAGCAGTTCTTC | CASSFRLASYNEQFF
TRBD1 | TRBJ2-5 | TRBV7-2 | many | TGTGCCAGCAGCCCAAACCCGGGACAGGGTATGAAGACCCAGTACTTC | CASSPNPGQGMKTQYF
TRBD1 | TRBJ2-5 | TRBV27 | few | TGTGCCAGCAGAGCAGGGGGCGTTGGAGAGACCCAGTACTTC | CASRAGGVGETQYF
TRBD1 | TRBJ2-1 | TRBV29-1 | - | TGCAGCGTTACGTTAGGACAGGGGGGCTACAATGAGCAGTTCTTC | CSVTLGQGGYNEQFF
- | TRBJ1-3 | TRBV15 | many | TGTGCCACTTCCACTGGCTCTGGAAACACCATATATTTT | CATSTGSGNTIYF
- | TRBJ2-5 | TRBV27 | many | TGTGCCAGCAGCTTTACTGGGCATCAAGAGACCCAGTACTTC | CASSFTGHQETQYF
TRBD1 | TRBJ2-7 | TRBV7-2 | few | TGTGCCAGCAGCTTAGCTCCCGGGACAGGGGCCGACGAGCAGTACTTC | CASSLAPGTGADEQYF
TRBD1 | TRBJ1-5 | TRBV20-1 | many | TGCAGTGCTAGACGGACAGGAGAACATCAGCCCCAGCATTTT | CSARRTGEHQPQHF
- | TRBJ1-2 | TRBV5-1 | many | TGCGCCAGCAGCTTGGCCAATAATGCCCATGGCTACACCTTC | CASSLANNAHGYTF
- | TRBJ1-6 | TRBV6-5 | many | TGTGCCAGCAGTTACCGGGGGAATTCACCCCTCCACTTT | CASSYRGNSPLHF